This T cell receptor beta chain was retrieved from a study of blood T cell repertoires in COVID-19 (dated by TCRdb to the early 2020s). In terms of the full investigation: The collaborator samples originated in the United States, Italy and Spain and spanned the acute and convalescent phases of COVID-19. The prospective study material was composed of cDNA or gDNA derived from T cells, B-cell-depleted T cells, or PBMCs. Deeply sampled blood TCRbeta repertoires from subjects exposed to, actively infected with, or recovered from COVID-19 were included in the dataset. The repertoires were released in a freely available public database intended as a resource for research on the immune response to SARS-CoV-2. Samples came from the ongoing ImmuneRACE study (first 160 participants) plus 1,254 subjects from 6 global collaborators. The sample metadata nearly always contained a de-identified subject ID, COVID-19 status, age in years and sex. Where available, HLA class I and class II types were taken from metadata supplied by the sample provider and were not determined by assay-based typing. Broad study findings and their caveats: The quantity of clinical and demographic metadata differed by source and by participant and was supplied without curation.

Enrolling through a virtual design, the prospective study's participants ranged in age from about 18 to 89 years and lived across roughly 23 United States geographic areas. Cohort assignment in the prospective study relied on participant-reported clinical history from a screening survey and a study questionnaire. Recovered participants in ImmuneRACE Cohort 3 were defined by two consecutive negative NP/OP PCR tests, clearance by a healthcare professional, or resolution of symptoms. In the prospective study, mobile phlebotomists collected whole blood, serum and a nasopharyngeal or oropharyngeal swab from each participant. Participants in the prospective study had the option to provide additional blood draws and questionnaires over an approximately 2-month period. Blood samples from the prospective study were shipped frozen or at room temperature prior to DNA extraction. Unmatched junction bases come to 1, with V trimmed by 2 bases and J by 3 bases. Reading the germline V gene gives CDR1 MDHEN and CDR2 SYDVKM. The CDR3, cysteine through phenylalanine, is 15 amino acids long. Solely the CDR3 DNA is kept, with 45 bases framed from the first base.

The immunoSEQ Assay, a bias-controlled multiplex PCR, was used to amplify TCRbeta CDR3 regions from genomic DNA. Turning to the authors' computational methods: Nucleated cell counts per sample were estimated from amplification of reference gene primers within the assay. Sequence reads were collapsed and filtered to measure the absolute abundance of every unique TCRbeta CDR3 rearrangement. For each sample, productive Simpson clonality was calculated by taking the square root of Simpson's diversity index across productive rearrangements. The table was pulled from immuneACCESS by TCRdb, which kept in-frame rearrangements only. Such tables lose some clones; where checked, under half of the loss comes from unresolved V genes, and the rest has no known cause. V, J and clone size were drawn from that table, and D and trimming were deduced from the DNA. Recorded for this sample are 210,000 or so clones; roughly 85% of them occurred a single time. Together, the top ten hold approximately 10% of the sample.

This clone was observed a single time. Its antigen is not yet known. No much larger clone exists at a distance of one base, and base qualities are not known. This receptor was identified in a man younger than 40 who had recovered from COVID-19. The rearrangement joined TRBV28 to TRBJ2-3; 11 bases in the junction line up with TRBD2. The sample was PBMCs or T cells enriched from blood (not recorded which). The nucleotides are TGTGCCAGCAGTTTAGGGACTAGCGGAACAGATACGCAGTATTTT. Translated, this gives CASSLGTSGTDTQYF.